The 7 T cell receptor beta chains listed next were all sequenced from one sample in a study of T cells in Graves' hyperthyroidism and ophthalmopathy. Researchers amplified the TCR beta CDR3 regions from RNA transcripts. HTBI primers drove first-round RT-PCR of the TCR CDR3. TCRdb reanalysed the multiplex PCR reads using MiXCR and keeps one entry per CDR3 protein. This sample has approximately 640,000 distinct CDR3 sequences; 40% to 55% occur once, and the top ten carry about 7.2%. The sample taken for sequencing was peripheral blood or thyroid tissue (not recorded which). These receptors originate from an adult man with Graves' disease, either hyperthyroidism or ophthalmopathy (not recorded which).

This clonotype was detected many times. The chain links TRBV24-1 to TRBJ1-4, with 8 bases aligning to TRBD1. The CDR3 runs to 13 residues. Germline values: CDR1 KGHDR, CDR2 SFDVKD. After removal of 4 bases from V and 8 bases from J, the junction contained 2 bases not matched to a gene. CDR3 loop: CATSDGTGEKLFF. CDR3 nucleotide sequence: TGTGCCACCAGTGACGGGACAGGCGAAAAACTGTTTTTT.

The chain links TRBV10-3 to TRBJ2-7, with D hard to call. The germline V gene encodes CDR1 ENHRY and CDR2 SYGVKD. The CDR3 is 8 amino acids. Written as DNA, the CDR3 is TGTGCCATCAGTGAGTCAAGGGTC. This sequence encodes CAISESRV.

This clonotype was recorded many times. The V gene is TRBV20-1, the J gene TRBJ1-2; maybe TRBD1 (5 bases). V shed 5 bases and J shed 8 bases, with 21 bases lying between them. The V gene's germline CDR1 is DFQATT and CDR2 SNEGSKA (reference sequence). The CDR3 is made up of 14 amino acids. The CDR3 here is CSAEGLGVRQGYTF. DNA of the CDR3: TGCAGTGCTGAAGGACTGGGGGTCCGGCAGGGCTACACCTTC.

V gene TRBV6-1 combines with J gene TRBJ1-2; the match to TRBD1 covers 7 bases. Germline CDR1 is MNHNS and CDR2 is SASEGT. With 10 bases clipped from V and 2 bases from J, the junction kept 10 bases outside the gene matches. This CDR3 spans 14 amino acids. The CDR3 nucleotides read TGTGCCATCAGCGGGGCAGGGGGAAACTATGGCTACACCTTC. Its protein product is CAISGAGGNYGYTF.

This rearrangement joins TRBV5-1 to TRBJ1-1; weak D call: TRBD1 (5 bases). This CDR3 is 15 amino acids long. The germline V gene encodes CDR1 SGHRS and CDR2 YFSETQ. Trimming left V 4 bases short and J 4 bases short, with 17 bases between. The CDR3 region is CASSQGETGGTEAFF. CDR3 coding DNA: TGCGCCAGCAGCCAAGGGGAGACTGGGGGCACTGAAGCTTTCTTT.

V gene TRBV10-3 combines with J gene TRBJ1-1; TRBD1 aligns across 9 bases. Per germline, CDR1 ENHRY and CDR2 SYGVKD. V shed 0 bases and J 11 bases; nucleotides not matched to a gene: 1. The CDR3 has 12 amino acids. Here the CDR3 DNA reads TGTGCCATCAGTGAGTCCACAGGGGGCGCTTTCTTT. Translating it yields CAISESTGGAFF.

This clonotype was seen more than once but under ten times. A read error may produce the germline difference seen at one junction end. This rearrangement joins TRBV6-1 to TRBJ1-5, with 7 bases matching TRBD1. The CDR3 runs 12 residues. Germline CDR1 MNHNS, CDR2 SASEGT. As DNA, the CDR3 is TGTGCCAGCCTGGGACAGAATCAGTCCCAGCATTTT. Residues: CASLGQNQSQHF.